This TCR beta chain appears in the sequencing data of a study of vaccination and CD4 T cells after COVID-19. The Oncomine TCR Beta short-read assay sequenced DNA from cultured CD4+ T cells. MiXCR, run by TCRdb on the PCR reads, gives a single entry per CDR3 protein. The sample has roughly 13,000 distinct CDR3 sequences; just over 60% are singletons. For this clonotype: Its antigen remains unknown.

Study-level points and caveats: There was no significant change from 21 to 38 median reactive clonotypes.

Treatment noted: approximately nine-day PBMC culture with coronavirus spike peptide pools or control peptides (ViraFEST assay). TCR sequencing followed the expansion of antigen-specific T cells with peptide pools in ViraFEST. This CDR3 has 14 residues. Germline V gives CDR1 MNHEY, CDR2 SVGEGT. Trimming stripped 5 bases from V and 1 base from J, with 9 bases between. The sample comprised CD4+ T cells from blood, cultured in vitro. This TCR came from a human donor who had recovered from COVID-19. V and J are TRBV6-2 or TRBV6-3 and TRBJ2-4, with D possibly TRBD1 on 6 matching bases. The CDR3 region is CASSQDRAKNIQYF. The CDR3 nucleotides are TGTGCCAGCAGTCAAGACAGGGCCAAAAACATTCAGTACTTC.